Given below is one T cell receptor (beta chain) in context. Its cognate antigen is unknown. The source of the sample is a study of OX40 agonist ivuxolimab in advanced cancers. Profiling relied on immunoSEQ multiplex PCR, and the TCRdb table lists in-frame clones only, not all of them. The repertoire has 50,000 to 65,000 clones, around 85% of them found once; the top ten carry about 1%. Per the germline V gene, CDR1 is KGHSH and CDR2 is LQKENI. The ends were cut back, 1 base at V and 8 bases at J, with 14 bases in the middle. The CDR3 runs to 14 residues. Regarding the study as a whole: Expanded clones belonging to CD8+ T cells outnumbered, on average, those of CD4+.

Material: CD4+ or CD8+ T cells sorted from blood, obtained in a trial of the OX40 agonist ivuxolimab. The J gene is TRBJ1-2, the V gene TRBV18; possibly TRBD1 for D (6 bases). The sequence was obtained from an adult with an advanced solid tumor such as melanoma, head and neck, liver or kidney cancer. The CDR3 region has the DNA TGTGCCAGCTCACCACAGACAGGAATGGAGGGCTACACCTTC. This gives the protein CASSPQTGMEGYTF.